Listed below are T cell receptor beta chains from one sample, sequenced in a study of Ad26.COV2.S vaccination and SARS-CoV-2 variants. Data came from immunoSEQ multiplex PCR; TCRdb stores just in-frame clones and leaves some out. Among about 400,000 clones listed, roughly 90% were seen once. The sequencing used peripheral blood, collected in a trial of Ad26.COV2.S vaccine versus placebo. The receptors here all came from a person aged 18-60 years who received the Ad26.COV2.S COVID-19 vaccine or a placebo. Both conserved end residues are part of each CDR3. The D gene is left open where the match is weak. Where a row states a size, it is once, few, many or the class of an expanded clone; other rows omit it.

d_gene | j_gene | v_gene | abundance | CDR3nt | CDR3aa
TRBD1 | TRBJ1-2 | TRBV24-1 | . | TGTGCCACCAGTGACCCCAGGACAGGGGGCGACTATGGCTACACCTTC | CATSDPRTGGDYGYTF
TRBD1 | TRBJ1-6 | TRBV19 | . | TGTGCCAGTAGTACTGGCGGGACAGGGGGCATGTCACCCCTCCACTTT | CASSTGGTGGMSPLHF
TRBD1 | TRBJ1-3 | TRBV15 | . | TGTGCCACCAGCAGAGATGTAGGGGGCGCGAACTCTGGAAACACCATATATTTT | CATSRDVGGANSGNTIYF
. | TRBJ1-2 | TRBV7-2 | . | TGTGCCAGCAGCTTAGCGGGTTTAAACTATGGCTACACCTTC | CASSLAGLNYGYTF
. | TRBJ1-1 | TRBV5-6 | . | TGTGCCAGCAGCTCAGGGTGGAATGAAGCTTTCTTT | CASSSGWNEAFF
TRBD2 | TRBJ2-1 | TRBV24-1 | . | TGTGCCACCAGTGACCCCGGGACTAGTGTCCATGAGCAGTTCTTC | CATSDPGTSVHEQFF
TRBD1 | TRBJ2-7 | TRBV20-1 | . | TGCAGTGCTAGTATCAGGGGGCCGGGCGAGCAGTACTTC | CSASIRGPGEQYF
TRBD2 | TRBJ2-1 | TRBV12-5 | . | TGTGCTAGTGGTACTCCTAGCGGATACTACAATGAGCAGTTCTTC | CASGTPSGYYNEQFF
. | TRBJ2-5 | TRBV15 | . | TGTGCCACCAGCAGAGACTCGAGCGACCAAGAGACCCAGTACTTC | CATSRDSSDQETQYF
. | TRBJ1-4 | TRBV9 | . | TGTGCCAGCAGGCGGGGGGCCGGGGAAAAACTGTTTTTT | CASRRGAGEKLFF
TRBD2 | TRBJ2-2 | TRBV18 | . | TGTGCCAGCTCACCACGGCGGGGCGGGAGGGCGTCCTGGACCGGGGAGCTGTTTTTT | CASSPRRGGRASWTGELFF
. | TRBJ2-2 | TRBV30 | few | TGTGCCCGCCGGGCGGGAAGGGATACCGGGGAGCTGTTTTTT | CARRAGRDTGELFF
TRBD2 | TRBJ2-7 | TRBV7-9 | . | TGTGCCAGCAGTCCGCCCTGGACTAGCGGCACCTACGAGCAGTACTTC | CASSPPWTSGTYEQYF
TRBD2 | TRBJ2-5 | TRBV5-1 | once | TGCGCCAGCAGTCTTGGACTAGCGGGAGATGGGGAGACCCAGTACTTC | CASSLGLAGDGETQYF
TRBD2 | TRBJ2-2 | TRBV19 | . | TGTGCCGGAAAGAGCGGGATTAACACCGGGGAGCTGTTTTTT | CAGKSGINTGELFF
. | TRBJ2-7 | TRBV5-1 | . | TGCGCCAGCAGCTTGACAGATCGGCTCCTCGGGGACGAGCAGTACTTC | CASSLTDRLLGDEQYF
TRBD2 | TRBJ2-1 | TRBV7-9 | once | TGTGCCAGCAGCTTTCTAGCGGGACCCAGAGGGCCCTTGGATGAGCAGTTCTTC | CASSFLAGPRGPLDEQFF
TRBD1 | TRBJ2-1 | TRBV6-2/TRBV6-3 | few | TGTGCCAGCAGTAAACAGGGGTTCAATGAGCAGTTCTTC | CASSKQGFNEQFF
. | TRBJ1-6 | TRBV24-1 | once | TGTGCCACCGAGGGACGGGTAATTCATTCACCCCTCCACTTT | CATEGRVIHSPLHF
. | TRBJ2-1 | TRBV2 | . | TGTGCCAGCAGTGTAGATGGTGGATTAGATGAGCAGTTCTTC | CASSVDGGLDEQFF
. | TRBJ2-7 | TRBV27 | . | TGTGCCAGGTTATACGAGCAGTACTTC | CARLYEQYF
TRBD2 | TRBJ2-2 | TRBV7-2 | . | TGTGCCAGCAGCTTATTCAGCGGGAGTGGGACCGGGGAGCTGTTTTTT | CASSLFSGSGTGELFF
. | TRBJ2-3 | TRBV5-4 | . | TGTGCCAGCACCCCGGCCGGGACCCGTCCAGATACGCAGTATTTT | CASTPAGTRPDTQYF
. | TRBJ2-7 | TRBV28 | . | TGTGCCAGCAGCCATCGGGACGGAACCTACGAGCAGTACTTC | CASSHRDGTYEQYF
. | TRBJ2-1 | TRBV30 | . | TGTGCCTGGGGCCAGGGCTCCTACAATGAGCAGTTCTTC | CAWGQGSYNEQFF
. | TRBJ1-6 | TRBV11-2 | . | TGTGCCACCTCAAGGGGAGCGGCTCATTCACCCCTCCACTTT | CATSRGAAHSPLHF
. | TRBJ2-1 | TRBV28 | . | TGTGCCAGCAGTTCACGGGTGAGCTCCTACAATGAGCAGTTCTTC | CASSSRVSSYNEQFF
TRBD2 | TRBJ2-2 | TRBV5-4 | few | TGTGCCAGCGAAACCGGGCTAGCGGGAGGATCCGGGGAGCTGTTTTTT | CASETGLAGGSGELFF
TRBD1 | TRBJ1-2 | TRBV20-1 | . | TGCAGTGGGGACAGGGTACCTGGCTACACCTTC | CSGDRVPGYTF
. | TRBJ2-2 | TRBV3-1/TRBV3-2 | . | TGTGCCAGCAGCCCTGCCACCGGGGAGCTGTTTTTT | CASSPATGELFF
. | TRBJ2-1 | TRBV5-1 | . | TGCGCCAGCAGCTTGAGTCCTCTCTCCTACAATGAGCAGTTCTTC | CASSLSPLSYNEQFF
. | TRBJ1-4 | TRBV28 | . | TGTGCCAGCAGTTTCGGGGGGGCAACTAATGAAAAACTGTTTTTT | CASSFGGATNEKLFF
. | TRBJ2-7 | TRBV14 | . | TGTGCCAGCACCAAAGGGGGGACCGTAGTCTACGAGCAGTACTTC | CASTKGGTVVYEQYF
. | TRBJ1-2 | TRBV7-8 | . | TGTGTCAGCAGCTTAGGTGGAGCGGGTGAGAACTATGGCTACACCTTC | CVSSLGGAGENYGYTF
. | TRBJ1-3 | TRBV29-1 | . | TGCAGCGTTGAATCCCCCGCCGCGCCAGGAAGGACAGTTGGAAACACCATATATTTT | CSVESPAAPGRTVGNTIYF
. | TRBJ1-1 | TRBV6-2/TRBV6-3 | . | TGTGCCAGCAGTTACCACCCGAGGATGTCGGTGAACACTGAAGCTTTCTTT | CASSYHPRMSVNTEAFF
. | TRBJ2-2 | TRBV7-9 | few | TGTGCCAGCAGCGTTAGCGGTACCGGGGAGCTGTTTTTT | CASSVSGTGELFF
TRBD1 | TRBJ1-1 | TRBV5-1 | . | TGCGCCAGCAGCTTGGATGGGACAGGGACTGAAGCTTTCTTT | CASSLDGTGTEAFF
TRBD1 | TRBJ2-5 | TRBV29-1 | . | TGCAGCGTTGAAATCGTAGGGGGCCGGCAGACCCAGTACTTC | CSVEIVGGRQTQYF
. | TRBJ2-1 | TRBV12-5 | . | TGTGCTAGTGGTTTGTCCGAGGGGGGAGGGCCTATTGGGGAGCAGTTCTTC | CASGLSEGGGPIGEQFF
. | TRBJ1-2 | TRBV4-2 | . | TGTGCCAGCAGCCAACTTACACAGCAGGGCTACACCTTC | CASSQLTQQGYTF
TRBD2 | TRBJ2-7 | TRBV20-1 | . | TGCAGTGCTAGTCTCGGTGGGACTATTTCCTACGAGCAGTACTTC | CSASLGGTISYEQYF
TRBD2 | TRBJ2-1 | TRBV4-2 | . | TGTGCCAGCAGCCAAGAAAGGACTAGCGGCAATGAGCAGTTCTTC | CASSQERTSGNEQFF
TRBD1 | TRBJ1-6 | TRBV5-8 | . | TGTGCCAGCAGCTTGGTAGGGGGCGAAGCACCCCTCCACTTT | CASSLVGGEAPLHF
. | TRBJ2-1 | TRBV6-5 | . | TGTGCCAGCAGACTAAGCAATGAGCAGTTCTTC | CASRLSNEQFF
TRBD2 | TRBJ2-2 | TRBV5-1 | few | TGCGCCAGCAGGCGGACTAGCGGGAACACCGGGGAGCTGTTTTTT | CASRRTSGNTGELFF
. | TRBJ1-2 | TRBV28 | . | TGTGCCAGCAGTTTGGGGCAGAACTATGGCTACACCTTC | CASSLGQNYGYTF
TRBD1 | TRBJ1-4 | TRBV5-6 | once | TGTGCCAGCAGCTTGGGACAGGGGACTGAAAAACTGTTTTTT | CASSLGQGTEKLFF
. | TRBJ1-1 | TRBV5-6 | . | TGTGCCAGCAGCTTGGACCCCAACTCGAACACTGAAGCTTTCTTT | CASSLDPNSNTEAFF
. | TRBJ1-5 | TRBV20-1 | . | TGCAGTGCTAGATGGGGTCAGGGCCTGAATTTT | CSARWGQGLNF